These 6 T cell receptor beta chains originate from one sample sequenced in a study of Ad26.COV2.S vaccination and SARS-CoV-2 variants. Sequencing used immunoSEQ multiplex PCR; TCRdb keeps in-frame clones, though not all of them. The data show around 340,000 clones, 80% to 90% seen once. Treatment given: approximately 18 received Ad26.COV2.S at low or high dose, single or two shots; roughly 5 received placebo; per-sample allocation not given. Collection of samples fell on day 63 after the first vaccine or placebo injection. Sequencing used peripheral blood, obtained in a trial of Ad26.COV2.S vaccine versus placebo. The receptors were gathered from a person aged 18-60 years who received the Ad26.COV2.S COVID-19 vaccine or a placebo.

This chain joins TRBV24-1 and TRBJ1-2; a weak D match, TRBD1 (5 bases). Trimming removed 3 bases from V and 6 bases from J, with 10 bases in between. The germline CDR1 and CDR2 sequences are KGHDR and SFDVKD. The CDR3 totals 13 residues. CDR3 bases: TGTGCCACCAGTGATGCCTTCAGGGATGGCTACACCTTC. Its protein product is CATSDAFRDGYTF.

The chain uses TRBV4-1 and TRBJ2-2, with D tentatively TRBD2 (6 bases). The CDR3 covers 17 residues. Trimming took 1 base from V and 6 from J, leaving 18 bases between them. The germline V gene encodes CDR1 MGHRA and CDR2 YSYEKL. DNA of the CDR3: TGCGCCAGCAGCCAAGTAAAACGGGGATCGGGGGCCGGGGAGCTGTTTTTT. Protein: CASSQVKRGSGAGELFF.

The chain links TRBV29-1 to TRBJ2-1; the match to TRBD2 covers 15 bases. The CDR3 is made up of 16 amino acids. The J segment lost 6 bases and the V segment lost 1 base, leaving 4 bases of the junction unmatched. CDR1 SQVTM and CDR2 ANQGSEA come from the germline V gene. As DNA, the CDR3 is TGCAGCGTTGAAGGGACTAGCGGGAGGGCCCCCAATGAGCAGTTCTTC. As protein: CSVEGTSGRAPNEQFF.

The rearrangement uses TRBV12-3 or TRBV12-4 and TRBJ2-5; tentative D call: TRBD2 (6 bases). The CDR3 contains 13 residues. Between the trimmed V and J ends, which lost 6 bases and 5 bases, there was a span of 13 bases. The CDR3 coding sequence is TGTGCCAGCAGCACCCCGGGAGTTGAGACCCAGTACTTC. This codes for CASSTPGVETQYF.

The V call is TRBV12-3 or TRBV12-4, the J call TRBJ2-5, with D unresolved. This CDR3 region has 12 residues. V lost 3 bases and J lost 10, with 12 bases in between. The DNA of the CDR3 is TGTGCCAGCAGTTTTGAGTTGAGAGGCCAGTACTTC. Translation: CASSFELRGQYF.

This clone was detected only once. This chain connects TRBV12-5 to TRBJ2-2; 8 bases are shared with TRBD2. Unmatched junction bases numbered 12, after V lost 1 base and J lost 5 bases. The CDR3 spans 18 residues. Per the germline V gene, CDR1 is LGHNT and CDR2 is FRNRAP. In nucleotides, the CDR3 is TGTGCTAGTGGTTTGGGTCTGAACCCCGGGGGGGGAACCGGGGAGCTGTTTTTT. Its protein is CASGLGLNPGGGTGELFF.